The T cell receptor (beta chain) under discussion was sequenced for a study of OX40 agonist ivuxolimab in advanced cancers. Study at large: At doses from 0.01 to 10 mg/kg, patients were given intravenous ivuxolimab every 2 weeks. General study results and limits: Averaging showed that CD8+ T cells had more expanded clones than CD4+ did.

Assay: immunoSEQ multiplex PCR; the TCRdb copy retains only in-frame clones and omits some. Counted here are over 80,000 clones, around 87% occurring once; the ten biggest clones make up approximately 4.8%. This clone was observed once. The antigen is not known. Autoimmune disease history or systemic immunosuppression excluded patients. Peripheral blood came from all dose cohorts at three timepoints. Trimming removed 7 bases at V and 5 bases at J, with 13 bases between. Germline loops: CDR1 SGHRS, CDR2 YFSETQ. This CDR3 is 13 amino acids long. The chain joins TRBV5-1 to TRBJ2-1; TRBD1 is a possible D gene (5 bases). This receptor was taken from an adult with an advanced solid tumor such as melanoma, head and neck, liver or kidney cancer. The sample in question was CD4+ or CD8+ T cells sorted from blood, obtained in a trial of the OX40 agonist ivuxolimab. The CDR3 DNA follows: TGCGCCAGCTCCACAGGTCCTAACAATGAGCAGTTCTTC. It is translated as CASSTGPNNEQFF.